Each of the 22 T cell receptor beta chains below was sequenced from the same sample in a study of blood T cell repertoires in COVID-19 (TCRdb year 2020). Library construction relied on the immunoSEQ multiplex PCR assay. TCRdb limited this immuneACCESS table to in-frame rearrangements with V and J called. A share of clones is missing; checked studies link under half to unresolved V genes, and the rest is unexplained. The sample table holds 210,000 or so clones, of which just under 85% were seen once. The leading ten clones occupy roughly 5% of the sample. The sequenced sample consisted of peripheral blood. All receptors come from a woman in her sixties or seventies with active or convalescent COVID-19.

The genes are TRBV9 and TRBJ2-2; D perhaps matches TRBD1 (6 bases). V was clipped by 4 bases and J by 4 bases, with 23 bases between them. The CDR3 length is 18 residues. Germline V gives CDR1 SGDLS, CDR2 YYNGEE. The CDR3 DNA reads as TGTGCCAGCAGCCCCCGAGGGGCCCAGGGGAAAGGCACCGGGGAGCTGTTTTTT. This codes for CASSPRGAQGKGTGELFF.

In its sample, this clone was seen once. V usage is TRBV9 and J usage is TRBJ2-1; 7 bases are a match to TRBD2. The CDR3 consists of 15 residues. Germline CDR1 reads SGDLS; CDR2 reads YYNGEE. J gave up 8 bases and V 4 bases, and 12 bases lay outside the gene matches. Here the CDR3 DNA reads TGTGCCAGCAGCCGGCCGGGGGGTCCCTCCGATGAGCAGTTCTTC. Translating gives CASSRPGGPSDEQFF.

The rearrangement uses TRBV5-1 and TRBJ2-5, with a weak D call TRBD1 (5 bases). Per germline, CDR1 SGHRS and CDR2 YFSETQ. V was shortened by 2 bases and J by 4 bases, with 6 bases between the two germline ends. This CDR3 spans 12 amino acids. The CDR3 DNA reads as TGCGCCAGCAGCTTTAGGGGAGAGACCCAGTACTTC. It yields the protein CASSFRGETQYF. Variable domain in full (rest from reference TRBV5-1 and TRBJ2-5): KAGVTQTPRYLIKTRGQQVTLSCSPISGHRSVSWYQQTPGQGLQFLFEYFSETQRNKGNFPGRFSGRQFSNSRSEMNVSTLELGDSALYLCASSFRGETQYFGPGTRLLVL.

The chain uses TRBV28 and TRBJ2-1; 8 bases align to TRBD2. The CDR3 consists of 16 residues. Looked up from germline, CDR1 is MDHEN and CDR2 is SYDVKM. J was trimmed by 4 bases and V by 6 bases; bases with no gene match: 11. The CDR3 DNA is TGTGCCAGCAGATCCCCGGGGGGCGGGAGGTACAATGAGCAGTTCTTC. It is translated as CASRSPGGGRYNEQFF.

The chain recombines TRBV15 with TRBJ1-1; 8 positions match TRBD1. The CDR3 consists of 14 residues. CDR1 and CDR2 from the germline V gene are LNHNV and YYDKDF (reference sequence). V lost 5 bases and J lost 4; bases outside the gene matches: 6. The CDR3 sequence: CATSGQGDGTEAFF. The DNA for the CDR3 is TGTGCCACCAGCGGACAGGGAGACGGCACTGAAGCTTTCTTT.

The CDR3 DNA is TGTGCCAGCAGCTCTTTCACCGGGGAGCTGTTTTTT. Translating it yields CASSSFTGELFF. The chain recombines TRBV28 with TRBJ2-2; D unclear. Trimming removed 6 bases from V and 4 bases from J, with 6 bases in between. The CDR3 has 12 residues. CDR1 is MDHEN and CDR2 is SYDVKM in the germline V gene. Looking up the rest from reference TRBV28 and TRBJ2-2 gives the full variable domain: DVKVTQSSRYLVKRTGEKVFLECVQDMDHENMFWYRQDPGLGLRLIYFSYDVKMKEKGDIPEGYSVSREKKERFSLILESASTNQTSMYLCASSSFTGELFFGEGSRLTVL.

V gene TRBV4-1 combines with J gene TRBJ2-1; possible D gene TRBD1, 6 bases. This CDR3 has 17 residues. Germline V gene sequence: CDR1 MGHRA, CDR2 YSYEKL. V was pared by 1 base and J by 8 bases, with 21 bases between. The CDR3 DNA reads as TGCGCCAGCAGCCAAGGGGACACCCTGGGGGCGTTCCATGAGCAGTTCTTC. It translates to CASSQGDTLGAFHEQFF.

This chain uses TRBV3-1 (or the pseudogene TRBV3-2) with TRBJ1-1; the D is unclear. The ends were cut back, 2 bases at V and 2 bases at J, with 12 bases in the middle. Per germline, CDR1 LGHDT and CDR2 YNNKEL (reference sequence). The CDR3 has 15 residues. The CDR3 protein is CASSQFAALNTEAFF. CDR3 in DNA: TGTGCCAGCAGCCAATTCGCGGCACTTAACACTGAAGCTTTCTTT.

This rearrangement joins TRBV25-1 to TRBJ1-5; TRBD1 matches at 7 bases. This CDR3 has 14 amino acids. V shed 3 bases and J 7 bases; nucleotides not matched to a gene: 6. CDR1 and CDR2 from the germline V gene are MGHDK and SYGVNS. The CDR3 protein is CASSETGTGQPQHF. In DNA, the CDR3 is TGTGCCAGCAGTGAGACAGGGACTGGACAGCCCCAGCATTTT.

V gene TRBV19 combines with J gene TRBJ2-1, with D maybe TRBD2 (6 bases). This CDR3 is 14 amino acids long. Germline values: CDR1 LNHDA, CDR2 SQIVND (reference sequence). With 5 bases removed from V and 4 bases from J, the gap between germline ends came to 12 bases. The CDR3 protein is CASSSLAAYNEQFF. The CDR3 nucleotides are TGTGCCAGTAGTTCACTAGCTGCTTACAATGAGCAGTTCTTC.

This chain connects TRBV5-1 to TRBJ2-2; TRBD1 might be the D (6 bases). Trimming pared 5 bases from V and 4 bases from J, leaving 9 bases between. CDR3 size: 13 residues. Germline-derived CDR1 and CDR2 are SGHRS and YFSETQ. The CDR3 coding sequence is TGCGCCAGCAGGAAGACAGGCACCGGGGAGCTGTTTTTT. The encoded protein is CASRKTGTGELFF.

The CDR3 is CASSLEGQGSSYEQYF. The CDR3 bases are TGCGCCAGCAGCTTGGAGGGACAGGGATCCTCCTACGAGCAGTACTTC. The gene calls are TRBV5-1 and TRBJ2-7; 9 bases are a match to TRBD1. Per the germline V gene, CDR1 is SGHRS and CDR2 is YFSETQ. J was trimmed by 0 bases and V by 0 bases; bases with no gene match: 4. The CDR3 has 16 amino acids.

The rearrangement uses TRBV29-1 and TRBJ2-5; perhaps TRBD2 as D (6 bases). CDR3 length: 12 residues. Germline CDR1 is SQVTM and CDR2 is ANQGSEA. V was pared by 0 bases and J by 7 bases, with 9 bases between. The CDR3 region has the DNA TGCAGCGTTGAAGAGACGGGAGTGACCCAGTACTTC. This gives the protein CSVEETGVTQYF.

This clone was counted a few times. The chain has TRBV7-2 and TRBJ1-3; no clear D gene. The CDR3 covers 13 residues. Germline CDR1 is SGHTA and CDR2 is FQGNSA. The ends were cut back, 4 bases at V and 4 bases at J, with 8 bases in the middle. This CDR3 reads CASSSSRGNTIYF. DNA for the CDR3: TGTGCCAGCAGCTCTTCCCGGGGAAACACCATATATTTT.

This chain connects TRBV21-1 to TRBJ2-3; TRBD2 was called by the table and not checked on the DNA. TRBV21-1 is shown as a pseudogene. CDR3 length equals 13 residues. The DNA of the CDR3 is TGTGCCAGCAGCCTATTCAGCACAGATACGCAGTATTTT. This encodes CASSLFSTDTQYF.

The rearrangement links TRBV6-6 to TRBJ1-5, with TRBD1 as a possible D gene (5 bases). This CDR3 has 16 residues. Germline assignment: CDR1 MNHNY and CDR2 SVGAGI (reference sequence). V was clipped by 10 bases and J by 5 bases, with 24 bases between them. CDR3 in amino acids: CATSYRVGGEDQPQHF. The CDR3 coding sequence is TGTGCCACTAGTTACCGCGTGGGGGGTGAAGATCAGCCCCAGCATTTT.

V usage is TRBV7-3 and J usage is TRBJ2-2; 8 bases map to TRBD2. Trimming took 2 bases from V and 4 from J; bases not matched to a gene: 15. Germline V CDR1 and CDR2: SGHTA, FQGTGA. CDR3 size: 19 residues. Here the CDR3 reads CASSLDSRAGLGSTGELFF. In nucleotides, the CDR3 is TGTGCCAGCAGCTTAGACTCCCGGGCGGGACTAGGAAGCACCGGGGAGCTGTTTTTT.

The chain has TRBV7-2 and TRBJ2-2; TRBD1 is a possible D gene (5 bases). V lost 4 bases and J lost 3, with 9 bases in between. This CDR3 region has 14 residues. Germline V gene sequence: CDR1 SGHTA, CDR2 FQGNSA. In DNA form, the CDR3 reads TGTGCCAGCAGCTCCCAGGGCTACACCGGGGAGCTGTTTTTT. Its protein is CASSSQGYTGELFF.

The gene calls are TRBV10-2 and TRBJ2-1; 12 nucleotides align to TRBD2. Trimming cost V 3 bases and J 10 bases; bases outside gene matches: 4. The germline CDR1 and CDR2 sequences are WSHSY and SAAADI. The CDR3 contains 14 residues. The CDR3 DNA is TGCGCCAGCAGTGAAGGGCTAGCGGGAGGGGAGCAGTTCTTC. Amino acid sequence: CASSEGLAGGEQFF.

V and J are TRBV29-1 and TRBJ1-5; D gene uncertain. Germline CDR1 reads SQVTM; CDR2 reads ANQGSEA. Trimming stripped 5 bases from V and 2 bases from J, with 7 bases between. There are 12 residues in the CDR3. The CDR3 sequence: CSVLEGNQPQHF. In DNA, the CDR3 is TGCAGCGTTTTGGAGGGCAATCAGCCCCAGCATTTT.

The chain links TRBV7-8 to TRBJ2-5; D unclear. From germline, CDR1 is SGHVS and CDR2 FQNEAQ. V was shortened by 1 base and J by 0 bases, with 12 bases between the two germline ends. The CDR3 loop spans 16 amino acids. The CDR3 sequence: CASSLVQIPYQETQYF. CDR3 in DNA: TGTGCCAGCAGCTTAGTCCAGATACCGTACCAAGAGACCCAGTACTTC. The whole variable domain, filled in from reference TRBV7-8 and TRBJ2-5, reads GAGVSQSPRYKVAKRGQDVALRCDPISGHVSLFWYQQALGQGPEFLTYFQNEAQLDKSGLPSDRFFAERPEGSVSTLKIQRTQQEDSAVYLCASSLVQIPYQETQYFGPGTRLLVL.

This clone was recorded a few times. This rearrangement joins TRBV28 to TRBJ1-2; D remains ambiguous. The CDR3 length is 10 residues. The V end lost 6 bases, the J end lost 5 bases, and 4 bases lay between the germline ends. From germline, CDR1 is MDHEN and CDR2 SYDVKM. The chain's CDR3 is CASSFYGYTF. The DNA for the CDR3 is TGTGCCAGCAGCTTTTATGGCTACACCTTC.